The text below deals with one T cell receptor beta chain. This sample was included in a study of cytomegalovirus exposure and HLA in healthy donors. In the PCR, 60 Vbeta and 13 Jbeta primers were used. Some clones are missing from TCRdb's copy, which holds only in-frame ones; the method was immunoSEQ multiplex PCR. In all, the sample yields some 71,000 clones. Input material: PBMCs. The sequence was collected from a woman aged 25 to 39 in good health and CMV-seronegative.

The DNA of the CDR3 is TGTGCCAGTAGTGTGGGCGGGGGGGCCGTACGGGAGCTGTTTTTT. It codes for CASSVGGGAVRELFF. V usage is TRBV19 and J usage is TRBJ2-2; the match to TRBD2 covers 9 bases. CDR1 is LNHDA and CDR2 is SQIVND in the germline V gene (reference sequence). The CDR3 runs to 15 residues. V lost 5 bases, J lost 9 bases, and 10 bases stayed unmatched.